A single sample is the source of the 26 T cell receptor delta chains below, sequenced in a study of γδ T cells in repeated Plasmodium falciparum infection. TCRdb re-identified clones in the multiplex PCR reads via CATT. Here the sample spans 45,000 to 70,000 delta-chain clones, 1.7% being singletons. Flow sorting of PBMC yielded separate Vgamma9/Vdelta2+ and Vdelta2-negative gammadelta T cell populations for bulk repertoire analysis. Specimen: gamma-delta T cells from blood. The receptor source for this set is a pool of human donors (malaria-infected and uninfected, not separated).

The V call is TRDV1, the J call TRDJ1; D unclear. No J gene is reported in TCRdb; it was inferred here by comparing the DNA with germline. V dropped 0 bases and J dropped 4 bases, with 18 bases sitting between them. The CDR3 contains 17 residues. Germline loops: CDR1 TSWWSYY, CDR2 QGS. The chain's CDR3 is CALGELASACSGDKLIF. CDR3 coding DNA: TGTGCTCTTGGGGAACTAGCGTCTGCCTGCTCGGGCGATAAACTCATCTTT.

This clone was observed a handful of times. This likely stems from a read error, as it lies one base from a far larger clone. This sample also contains other DNA sequences that code for the same CDR3. The chain combines TRDV1 with TRDJ1, with TRDD3 matching 13 bases. No J gene was available from TCRdb, and it was assigned here by a germline match of the DNA. Germline CDR1 TSWWSYY, CDR2 QGS. With V trimmed by 3 bases and J by 0 bases, 28 bases remained unmatched. The length of the CDR3 is 25 residues. Here the CDR3 DNA reads TGTGCTCTTGGGGAGCTATCCCCAACGCCTTTTTACTGGGGGATACGAGTACCTTACACCGATAAACTCATCTTT. It translates to CALGELSPTPFYWGIRVPYTDKLIF.

To note about this clone: A far larger clone is off by one base, so a read error is likely. Other DNA sequences of this sample code for an identical CDR3. The chain has TRDV1 and TRDJ1; 10 nucleotides align to TRDD3. J was trimmed by 1 base and V by 4 bases; bases with no gene match: 27. Germline V CDR1 and CDR2: TSWWSYY, QGS. The CDR3 is made up of 23 amino acids. CDR3 amino acids: CALGVLPGPRKPTGGLFTDKLIF. The DNA for the CDR3 is TGTGCTCTTGGGGTCCTACCGGGTCCACGTAAACCCACTGGGGGATTGTTCACCGATAAACTCATCTTT.

For this clone: A far larger clone lies a single base away; this is likely a read error. Other DNA sequences in the sample encode the same CDR3. This chain uses TRDV1 with TRDJ1; D is possibly TRDD3 (5 bases). CDR3 length equals 12 residues. Germline lookup yields CDR1 TSWWSYY and CDR2 QGS. Trimming cost V 9 bases and J 11 bases, with 19 bases left between them. CDR3 sequence reads: CALFELTGGLIF. CDR3 bases: TGTGCTCTCTTTGAGCTTACTGGTGGTCTCATCTTT.

There are many counts of this clone. For this DNA, TCRdb reports the protein of a much larger clone, which diverges at residue 5, most likely from a read error; the protein presented here is translated directly from the DNA. The chain couples TRDV2 to TRDJ1, with 8 nucleotides matching TRDD3. In germline, CDR1 is GEAIGNYY, CDR2 EKD. Trimming at V came to 5 bases and at J to 0 bases, leaving 13 bases not matched to a gene. The CDR3 runs to 17 residues. The CDR3 here is CACGAKSYWGYTDKLIF. The CDR3 region has the DNA TGTGCCTGTGGAGCTAAATCGTACTGGGGGTACACCGATAAACTCATCTTT.

In regard to this clone: TCRdb's protein for this DNA is that of a much larger clone and differs from the translation at residue 11, likely a read error; the protein shown is the DNA translation. The J gene is TRDJ1, the V gene TRDV1, with D perhaps TRDD3 (5 bases). This CDR3 contains 14 residues. V lost 0 bases to trimming and J lost 10 bases, with 15 bases between them. The germline V gene has CDR1 TSWWSYY and CDR2 QGS. The CDR3 spells CALGELPIPGRLIF. DNA of the CDR3: TGTGCTCTTGGGGAACTTCCGATACCGGGTAGACTCATCTTT.

About this clone: Translating this DNA gives a protein that differs at residue 11 from the TCRdb one, which belongs to a much larger clone; a read error is likely, and the protein shown is this translation. The chain couples TRDV1 to TRDJ1, with D perhaps TRDD2 (6 bases). Matching the DNA to germline supplied the J gene, which TCRdb does not give. Germline V lookup: CDR1 TSWWSYY, CDR2 QGS. Trimming stripped 4 bases from V and 2 bases from J, with 26 bases between. This CDR3 region has 19 residues. The CDR3 loop is CALGVAFRIVPARTDKLIF. CDR3 nucleotides: TGTGCTCTTGGGGTCGCCTTCCGAATCGTACCGGCCCGTACCGATAAACTCATCTTT.

This clone was observed a few times. The protein in TCRdb stems from a much larger clone and differs at residue 4 from this DNA's translation, likely a read error; here the protein is translated from the DNA. The gene calls are TRDV1 and TRDJ1, with 12 bases lining up with TRDD3. TCRdb lists no J gene, so it was determined here by aligning the DNA to germline. The length of the CDR3 is 25 residues. The germline V gene encodes CDR1 TSWWSYY and CDR2 QGS. This chain's CDR3 is CALEELAFLQKLRTGGYPLTDKLIF. CDR3 bases: TGTGCTCTTGAGGAATTAGCCTTCCTCCAAAAGTTACGTACTGGGGGATACCCCCTCACCGATAAACTCATCTTT.

There are a few counts of this clone. TCRdb's listed protein matches a much larger clone and diverges from this DNA's translation at residue 18, likely through a read error; the protein shown comes from the DNA. The V gene is TRDV1, the J gene TRDJ1, with TRDD3 matching over 10 bases. CDR1 and CDR2 (germline): TSWWSYY, QGS. This CDR3 is built from 19 residues. The DNA for the CDR3 is TGTGCTCTTGGGGAGAGTCCTCGTACTGGGGGATGTAACTCCGATAAACTCACCTTT. It specifies CALGESPRTGGCNSDKLTF.

Of note for this clone: This DNA translates differently at residue 12 from the TCRdb protein, which is that of a much larger clone; a read error is likely, and the protein shown is the DNA's own translation. In DNA, the CDR3 is TGTGCCTGTGACACCGGGGACTGGGGGATATCGTGGACCAGCTCCCGGGACACCCGACAGATGTTTTTC. Its protein product is CACDTGDWGISWTSSRDTRQMFF. The chain links TRDV2 to TRDJ3; 11 nucleotides agree with TRDD3. TCRdb gives no J gene; it was assigned here by matching the DNA to germline. The CDR3 has 23 amino acids. CDR1 is GEAIGNYY and CDR2 is EKD in the germline V gene.

This clone was detected a few times. The likely explanation is a read error, given a far larger clone one base away. Other DNA sequences within the sample encode an identical CDR3. The chain's CDR3 is CALGETTRWLNDKLIF. For the CDR3, the DNA is TGTGCTCTTGGGGAAACGACGCGCTGGTTAAACGATAAACTTATCTTT. No J gene call was made, and the V gene is TRDV1; the table's D gene call, TRDD3, was not cross checked with the DNA. CDR1 TSWWSYY and CDR2 QGS come from the germline V gene. There are 16 residues in the CDR3.

This clone was counted a few times. TCRdb records a much larger clone's protein for this DNA, with a difference at residue 24 that likely arises from a read error; the protein given is the translation of the DNA. This chain connects TRDV1 to TRDJ1, with 12 bases matching TRDD3. Germline CDR1 reads TSWWSYY; CDR2 reads QGS. The CDR3 consists of 27 residues. The CDR3 here is CALGPTQPPSLGLYWGIPNGYTDELIF. CDR3 sequence (DNA): TGTGCTCTTGGGCCCACCCAGCCTCCATCGCTTGGGTTGTACTGGGGGATACCGAACGGGTACACCGATGAACTCATCTTT.

This clone has only a few counts. With a much larger clone just one base away, this may be a read error. The rearrangement links TRDV3 to TRDJ1; D is undetermined. TCRdb records no J gene; here it was assigned by comparing the DNA to germline. The CDR3 length is 18 residues. The V gene's germline CDR1 is TVYSNPD and CDR2 GDNSRS (reference sequence). V was cut by 4 bases and J by 2 bases, with 29 bases left in between. In DNA, the CDR3 is TGTGCCTCCCACCGTCCCGTTCCGTACCGGGGTGTAACCGATAAACTCATCTTT. Protein product: CASHRPVPYRGVTDKLIF.

This clone was observed at least ten times. This chain links TRDV1 with TRDJ1; 13 bases are a match to TRDD3. J was trimmed by 0 bases and V by 4 bases; bases with no gene match: 29. The CDR3 has 25 residues. Germline CDR1 TSWWSYY, CDR2 QGS. The CDR3 sequence is CALGVPPFFPRLYWGIRVYTDKLIF. CDR3 sequence (DNA): TGTGCTCTTGGGGTCCCCCCATTCTTCCCCCGATTGTACTGGGGGATACGGGTGTACACCGATAAACTCATCTTT.

This clone has more than one count but fewer than ten. A far larger clone is only one base removed, so a read error is likely. The sample contains more than one DNA sequence encoding this CDR3. The V call is TRDV1, the J call TRDJ1; TRDD3 is a possible D gene (5 bases). CDR1 TSWWSYY and CDR2 QGS come from the germline V gene. The CDR3 length is 14 residues. Trimming cost V 5 bases and J 5 bases, with 15 bases left between them. The CDR3 spells CALGILGCTDKLIF. The CDR3 DNA is TGTGCTCTTGGGATCCTGGGTTGCACTGATAAACTCATCTTT.

This clone was seen a few times. The protein given by TCRdb reflects a much larger clone and differs at residue 3 from this DNA's translation, likely from a read error; the protein shown is the DNA's translation. The chain has TRDV1 and TRDJ1; a weak D match, TRDD3 (6 bases). This CDR3 region has 18 residues. Germline CDR1 TSWWSYY, CDR2 QGS. CDR3 sequence (DNA): TGTGCTCCTGGGGAACAACTACGATGGGGATCGTACACCGATAAACTCATCTTT. Protein: CAPGEQLRWGSYTDKLIF.

This clone was picked up a small number of times. The protein TCRdb lists belongs to a much larger clone and differs from this DNA's translation at residue 18, which points to a read error; the protein shown is made from the DNA. The chain joins TRDV3 to TRDJ1; possibly TRDD2 or TRDD3 for D (7 bases each). There are 22 residues in the CDR3. Germline CDR1 and CDR2: TVYSNPD and GDNSRS (reference sequence). DNA for the CDR3: TGTGCCTTCCGTGGAACCTACTTTTCCTACCTACTGGGGTTTCGGGGTACCGGTAAACTCATCTTT. This codes for CAFRGTYFSYLLGFRGTGKLIF. Based on the CDR3 plus reference TRDV3 and TRDJ1, the full variable domain is CDKVTQSSPDQTVASGSEVVLLCTYDTVYSNPDLFWYRIRPDYSFQFVFYGDNSRSEGADFTQGRFSVKHILTQKAFHLVISPVRTEDSATYYCAFRGTYFSYLLGFRGTGKLIFGKGTRVTVEP.

Notes on this clone: This sequence is one base from a far larger clone and is likely a read error. This same CDR3 is encoded by further DNA sequences in the sample. V is TRDV1 and J is TRDJ2; 13 bases map to TRDD3. Losses at the gene ends were 5 bases for V and 6 bases for J; bases not matched to a gene: 30. The germline V gene encodes CDR1 TSWWSYY and CDR2 QGS. This CDR3 comprises 24 residues. In DNA, the CDR3 is TGTGCTCTTGGGAAGCCCCATTCCTACTGGGGTACTGGGGGATACGGGAACAAGGCAGCACAACTCTTCTTT. Its translation: CALGKPHSYWGTGGYGNKAAQLFF.

This clone has just a few counts. The TCRdb protein, from a much larger clone, departs from this DNA's translation at residue 8, likely by read error; the protein shown derives from the DNA. This chain joins TRAV38-2/DV8 and TRDJ1; unclear D gene. TCRdb lists no J gene, so it was determined here by aligning the DNA to germline. V lost 2 bases and J 0 bases, leaving 14 bases between the germline ends. The CDR3 covers 16 residues. Per germline, CDR1 TSESDYY and CDR2 QEAYKQQN. CDR3 coding DNA: TGTGCTTATAGGAGGAAACCTATGAAGTACACCGATAAACTCATCTTT. As protein: CAYRRKPMKYTDKLIF.

A remark on this clone: The protein given by TCRdb reflects a much larger clone and differs at residue 3 from this DNA's translation, likely from a read error; the protein shown is the DNA's translation. The V call is TRDV2, the J call TRDJ1; TRDD3 matches at 10 bases. This CDR3 spans 19 amino acids. From germline, CDR1 is GEAIGNYY and CDR2 EKD. The DNA for the CDR3 is TGTGCCCGTGACACCGTCGGAACTGGGGGATCCACGTACACCGATAAACTCATCTTT. Amino acids: CARDTVGTGGSTYTDKLIF.

A remark on this clone: A far bigger clonotype differs at one base, so this is likely a read error. Other DNA sequences of this sample code for an identical CDR3. The chain couples TRDV1 to TRDJ3; D perhaps matches TRDD2 (5 bases). Here the J gene came from matching the DNA to germline, since TCRdb omits it. V was pared by 0 bases and J by 4 bases, with 31 bases between. CDR1 is TSWWSYY, CDR2 QGS, per germline. The CDR3 is 24 amino acids. In DNA form, the CDR3 reads TGTGCTCTTGGGGAACTAGGTTCCTCCAGATTACTGCAACCTTTTCTATGGGACACCCGACAGATGTTTTTC. Encoded protein: CALGELGSSRLLQPFLWDTRQMFF.

This clone appeared many times. TCRdb's protein for this DNA is that of a much larger clone and differs from the translation at residue 14, likely a read error; the protein shown is the DNA translation. The chain recombines TRDV1 with TRDJ1; perhaps TRDD2 as D (6 bases). The V gene lost 1 base and the J gene lost 10 bases, with 25 bases spanning the gap. The CDR3 loop spans 17 amino acids. Germline CDR1 TSWWSYY, CDR2 QGS. This CDR3 is CALGEPLSSWAGRRLIF. The CDR3 DNA reads as TGTGCTCTTGGGGAACCCTTATCTTCCTGGGCAGGACGTAGACTCATCTTT.

On this clone: This DNA translates differently at residue 12 from the TCRdb protein, which is that of a much larger clone; a read error is likely, and the protein shown is the DNA's own translation. The chain couples TRDV1 to TRDJ1, with D perhaps being TRDD2 or TRDD3 (5 bases each). CDR1 and CDR2 from the germline V gene are TSWWSYY and QGS. The CDR3 runs 21 residues. Trimming stripped 0 bases from V and 0 bases from J, with 26 bases between. The CDR3 protein is CALGELGLHLLEILYTDKLIF. The CDR3 nucleotides read TGTGCTCTTGGGGAACTAGGCCTTCACCTACTGGAGATCCTGTACACCGATAAACTCATCTTT.

This clone has at least ten counts. A far larger clone is one base from this, pointing to a likely read error. The sample contains more than one DNA sequence encoding this CDR3. J is TRDJ1 and V is TRDV1, with 7 bases lining up with TRDD2. V dropped 0 bases and J dropped 7; count of bases not matched to a gene: 20. This CDR3 spans 19 amino acids. Germline CDR1 is TSWWSYY and CDR2 is QGS. CDR3 amino acids: CALGELLPIDTWEASKLIF. DNA of the CDR3: TGTGCTCTTGGGGAACTGCTTCCTATAGACACGTGGGAGGCCTCTAAACTCATCTTT.

This clone has a handful of counts. TCRdb assigns this DNA the protein of a much larger clone, which departs from its translation at residue 11; this likely reflects a read error, and the protein shown comes from translating the DNA. Other DNA sequences in this sample translate to the same CDR3. This chain uses TRDV1 with TRDJ1; 10 nucleotides agree with TRDD3. The germline gives CDR1 TSWWSYY, CDR2 QGS. This CDR3 has 23 amino acids. The V segment lost 4 bases and the J segment 3 bases; nucleotides outside the gene matches: 29. For the CDR3, the DNA is TGTGCTCTTGGGGTCATCCATTTTGTTCCTTGCTGGGGGATAAGGGGGTACGCCGATAAACTCATCTTT. Translating it yields CALGVIHFVPCWGIRGYADKLIF.

This clone was seen more than once but under ten times. A far larger clone differs by one base, so this is likely a read error. Other DNA variants within this sample encode the same CDR3. For the CDR3, the DNA is TGTGCTCTTGGAGGGACGCGGTTATTAGGGGGCACCCGGGGAGCAGATAAACTCATCTTT. This gives the protein CALGGTRLLGGTRGADKLIF. The chain recombines TRDV1 with TRDJ1; perhaps TRDD3 as D (5 bases). From germline, CDR1 is TSWWSYY and CDR2 QGS. The CDR3 spans 20 residues. Trimming pared 6 bases from V and 5 bases from J, leaving 34 bases between.